These 30 T cell receptor beta chains were all obtained from the same sample, sequenced in a study of molecular identifiers for immune sequencing clone quantification. One entry per CDR3 protein, called by TCRdb with MiXCR from the PCR reads. The table includes some 65,000 distinct CDR3 sequences, around 18% detected once. Input material: naive CD8+ T cells from blood, with Jurkat cell RNA spiked in. Subset indicated: FACS-sorted CD8+CD4-CCR7+CD45RA+ naive T cells. Receptors originate from a human donor in good health. Some libraries in this study had Jurkat cell RNA spiked in.

This clonotype was seen at least ten times. The V and J genes are TRBV14 and TRBJ2-3; 9 bases are shared with TRBD2. Germline CDR1 is SGHDN and CDR2 is FVKESK. Trimming at V came to 1 base and at J to 9 bases, leaving 8 bases not matched to a gene. The CDR3 extends over 15 amino acids. DNA of the CDR3: TGTGCCAGCAGCCAAGTAGAAGCGGGAGGTGAAACGCAGTATTTT. This sequence encodes CASSQVEAGGETQYF.

This clonotype occurred many times. This chain links TRBV30 with TRBJ2-7, with D tentatively TRBD2 (6 bases). V was clipped by 3 bases and J by 6 bases, with 9 bases between them. Germline-derived CDR1 and CDR2 are GTSNPN and SVGIG (reference sequence). This CDR3 contains 11 residues. CDR3 region: CAWSEGLEQYF. The CDR3 DNA reads TGTGCCTGGAGCGAGGGACTCGAGCAGTACTTC.

This clonotype occurred many times. J is TRBJ2-5 and V is TRBV6-2 or TRBV6-3, with D unclear. Deletions cut 0 bases from V and 2 bases from J, with 10 bases between. This CDR3 comprises 15 residues. CDR1 and CDR2 from the germline V gene are MNHEY and SVGEGT. The DNA of the CDR3 is TGTGCCAGCAGTTACTCCTCCCGAACGCAAGAGACCCAGTACTTC. Translating it yields CASSYSSRTQETQYF.

At least ten counts were recorded for this clonotype. The chain couples TRBV10-3 to TRBJ2-7, with D hard to call. The germline V gene encodes CDR1 ENHRY and CDR2 SYGVKD. CDR3 length equals 13 residues. V lost 8 bases and J lost 0, with 11 bases in between. CDR3 bases: TGTGCCATCCGACCGGCTAACTCCTACGAGCAGTACTTC. It encodes CAIRPANSYEQYF.

The genes are TRBV5-1 and TRBJ2-7, with 7 bases matching TRBD2. CDR1 and CDR2 from the germline V gene are SGHRS and YFSETQ. This CDR3 is 15 amino acids long. V shed 2 bases and J 0 bases; nucleotides not matched to a gene: 5. The CDR3 protein is CASSFAGGSSYEQYF. The CDR3 coding sequence is TGCGCCAGCAGCTTCGCGGGCGGGAGCTCCTACGAGCAGTACTTC.

This clonotype showed up many times. The chain has TRBV20-1 and TRBJ2-3; the match to TRBD2 covers 7 bases. Germline values: CDR1 DFQATT, CDR2 SNEGSKA (reference sequence). Trimming cost V 3 bases and J 5 bases; bases outside gene matches: 8. The CDR3 runs to 14 residues. The CDR3 sequence is CSARSQLALDTQYF. The DNA of the CDR3 is TGCAGTGCTAGGTCACAACTAGCGCTAGATACGCAGTATTTT.

This clonotype has more than one count but fewer than ten. The chain recombines TRBV27 with TRBJ1-5; TRBD1 is a possible D gene (6 bases). Germline V CDR1 and CDR2: MNHEY, SMNVEV (reference sequence). V lost 1 base to trimming and J lost 6 bases, with 10 bases between them. The CDR3 is 14 residues long. CDR3 nucleotide sequence: TGTGCCAGCAGTTTATTAGGGGGTAGTCAGCCCCAGCATTTT. Translation gives CASSLLGGSQPQHF.

This clonotype was observed at least ten times. The chain links TRBV6-5 to TRBJ1-3; D is unclear. Germline V CDR1 and CDR2: MNHEY, SVGAGI. The length of the CDR3 is 15 residues. Trimming shortened V by 0 bases and J by 0 bases, and 6 bases separated the two germline ends. The DNA for the CDR3 is TGTGCCAGCAGTTACTCACCAGGCTCTGGAAACACCATATATTTT. As protein: CASSYSPGSGNTIYF.

This chain connects TRBV7-9 to TRBJ2-7; possibly TRBD1 or TRBD2 for D (5 bases each). CDR1 and CDR2 (germline): SEHNR, FQNEAQ (reference sequence). The CDR3 has 14 amino acids. The V end was cut by 2 bases, the J end by 0 bases, with 8 bases between. The CDR3 is CASSLWDRSYEQYF. CDR3 DNA: TGTGCCAGCAGCTTATGGGACCGCTCCTACGAGCAGTACTTC.

As for this clonotype: This sequence may be a read error, since a much larger clone differs from it by one base. The rearrangement uses TRBV11-3 and TRBJ2-3, with D perhaps given as TRBD1 or TRBD2 (5 bases each). This CDR3 comprises 13 residues. V was trimmed by 5 bases and J by 4 bases, leaving 10 bases between them. Per the germline V gene, CDR1 is SGHNT and CDR2 is YENEEA. The CDR3 loop reads CASSTGAADTQYF. The CDR3 region has the DNA TGTGCCAGCAGCACCGGGGCAGCAGATACGCAGTATTTT.

The sample holds many counts of this clonotype. The gene calls are TRBV14 and TRBJ1-2, with no clear D. Trimming left V 3 bases short and J 4 bases short, with 12 bases between. CDR1 is SGHDN, CDR2 FVKESK, per germline. The CDR3 loop spans 14 amino acids. The CDR3 loop is CASSQLTGVYGYTF. CDR3 nucleotides: TGTGCCAGCAGCCAGCTTACCGGGGTCTATGGCTACACCTTC.

With respect to this clonotype: A much larger clone differs by one base, so this may be a read error. The chain carries TRBV7-9 and TRBJ2-7; D is ambiguous. The length of the CDR3 is 13 residues. Germline CDR1 SEHNR, CDR2 FQNEAQ (reference sequence). The CDR3 protein is CASSLYSSYEQCF. The DNA of the CDR3 is TGTGCCAGCAGCTTGTACTCCTCCTACGAGCAGTGCTTC.

This clonotype came up many times. The chain is built from TRBV20-1 and TRBJ2-1; D call uncertain. CDR1 and CDR2 from the germline V gene are DFQATT and SNEGSKA (reference sequence). V was pared by 2 bases and J by 10 bases, with 9 bases between. The CDR3 sequence is 11 residues long. Here the CDR3 DNA reads TGCAGTGCTAGAAAGTCCTGGGAGCAGTTCTTC. Encoded protein: CSARKSWEQFF.

Concerning this clonotype: A much larger clone sits a single nucleotide away, making a read error possible. The CDR3 here is CASSLWTGASYNKQFF. In DNA, the CDR3 is TGTGCCAGCAGTTTATGGACAGGGGCCTCCTACAATAAGCAGTTCTTC. The chain recombines TRBV27 with TRBJ2-1; 9 nucleotides align to TRBD1. The CDR3 covers 16 residues. The germline CDR1 and CDR2 sequences are MNHEY and SMNVEV (reference sequence).

As for this clonotype: This may come from a read error, since a much larger clone is one base off. The V and J genes are TRBV7-9 and TRBJ2-2; D is possibly TRBD2 (5 bases). CDR1 is SEHNR, CDR2 FQNEAQ, per germline (reference sequence). This CDR3 region has 14 residues. The CDR3, as DNA: TGTGCCAGCAGCCACGGCTCGAACACCGGGGAGCTGGTTTTT. It yields the protein CASSHGSNTGELVF. Using reference TRBV7-9 and TRBJ2-2 for the parts outside the CDR3, the full variable domain is DTGVSQNPRHKITKRGQNVTFRCDPISEHNRLYWYRQTLGQGPEFLTYFQNEAQLEKSRLLSDRFSAERPKGSFSTLEIQRTEQGDSAMYLCASSHGSNTGELVFGEGSRLTVL.

This clonotype appeared many times. The chain uses TRBV27 and TRBJ2-5, with unresolved D. From germline, CDR1 is MNHEY and CDR2 SMNVEV (reference sequence). V lost 3 bases to trimming and J lost 2 bases, with 1 base between them. The CDR3 has 11 amino acids. The CDR3 nucleotides read TGTGCCAGCAGTTTGCAAGAGACCCAGTACTTC. Encoded protein: CASSLQETQYF.

On this clonotype: A clone one base away is much larger, so this may be a read error. V is TRBV10-3 and J is TRBJ2-5; the D gene could be TRBD1 or TRBD2 (5 bases each). The CDR3 runs to 14 residues. CDR1 and CDR2 (germline): ENHRY, SYGVKD. The V gene lost 0 bases and the J gene lost 5 bases, with 10 bases spanning the gap. DNA for the CDR3: TGTGCCATCAGTGAGTCTGTCAGGGAGGAGACCCAGTACTTC. Translated: CAISESVREETQYF.

Comments on this clonotype: A much larger clone lies one base from this, so it may be a read error. The chain uses TRBV28 and TRBJ2-7; D is unresolved. The CDR3 is made up of 12 amino acids. Looked up from germline, CDR1 is MDHEN and CDR2 is SYDVKM. DNA for the CDR3: TGTGCCAGCGGTTTATGGATCCACGAGCAGTACTTC. Protein sequence: CASGLWIHEQYF.

At least ten counts were recorded for this clonotype. The J gene is TRBJ1-1, the V gene TRBV20-1; D gene ambiguous. The V end lost 6 bases, the J end lost 3 bases, and 14 bases lay between the germline ends. Germline lookup yields CDR1 DFQATT and CDR2 SNEGSKA (reference sequence). This CDR3 has 13 residues. Here the CDR3 DNA reads TGCAGTGCGGCAGCCCGCCGGGACACTGAAGCTTTCTTT. This codes for CSAAARRDTEAFF.

This clonotype was seen many times. The J gene is TRBJ2-1, the V gene TRBV28; no clear D gene. V lost 10 bases and J lost 8, with 12 bases in between. Looked up from germline, CDR1 is MDHEN and CDR2 is SYDVKM. The CDR3 is 11 residues long. In nucleotides, the CDR3 is TGTGCCACCCGAGTCCTACATGAGCAGTTCTTC. Its translation is CATRVLHEQFF.

There are many counts of this clonotype. The chain couples TRBV15 to TRBJ1-2; D not certain. This CDR3 is 13 amino acids long. Trimming stripped 0 bases from V and 5 bases from J, with 7 bases between. The V gene's germline CDR1 is LNHNV and CDR2 YYDKDF (reference sequence). The CDR3 protein is CATSREMGYGYTF. CDR3 bases: TGTGCCACCAGCAGAGAGATGGGGTATGGCTACACCTTC.

The chain recombines TRBV2 with TRBJ1-1; unclear D gene. The CDR3 loop spans 12 amino acids. Trimming pared 7 bases from V and 1 base from J, leaving 7 bases between. The germline V gene encodes CDR1 SNHLY and CDR2 FYNNEI. The chain's CDR3 is CASMNPNTEAFF. The CDR3 DNA follows: TGTGCCAGCATGAACCCGAACACTGAAGCTTTCTTT. Supplemented by reference TRBV2 and TRBJ1-1, the full variable domain reads EPEVTQTPSHQVTQMGQEVILRCVPISNHLYFYWYRQILGQKVEFLVSFYNNEISEKSEIFDDQFSVERPDGSNFTLKIRSTKLEDSAMYFCASMNPNTEAFFGQGTRLTVV.

CDR3 region: CASSQIGNEQFF. DNA for the CDR3: TGTGCCAGCAGCCAAATTGGGAATGAGCAGTTCTTC. The chain is built from TRBV14 and TRBJ2-1; D uncertain. The length of the CDR3 is 12 residues. Germline CDR1 is SGHDN and CDR2 is FVKESK. The germline V and J ends were trimmed by 2 bases and 7 bases, with 6 bases remaining between them.

Regarding this clonotype: A much more abundant neighbour one base away suggests this may be a read error. The chain combines TRBV7-3 with TRBJ2-7; 9 nucleotides align to TRBD2. CDR1 is SGHTA, CDR2 FQGTGA, per germline. The CDR3 covers 14 residues. The CDR3 is CASSLVLAGNEQHF. The DNA for the CDR3 is TGTGCCAGCAGCTTAGTCCTAGCGGGGAACGAGCAGCACTTC.

This clonotype has ten or more counts. This rearrangement joins TRBV28 to TRBJ1-5, with D tentatively TRBD1 (5 bases). The CDR3 is made up of 15 amino acids. Germline CDR1 MDHEN, CDR2 SYDVKM. The V gene lost 6 bases and the J gene lost 2 bases, with 14 bases spanning the gap. CDR3 bases: TGTGCCAGCAGAGACCCTAGAGGGGGCAATCAGCCCCAGCATTTT. Its translation is CASRDPRGGNQPQHF.

The sample holds a few counts of this clonotype. The V and J genes are TRBV5-4 and TRBJ2-1, with D maybe TRBD2 (5 bases). CDR1 is SGHNT and CDR2 is YYREEE in the germline V gene (reference sequence). Trimming removed 4 bases from V and 8 bases from J, with 16 bases in between. There are 14 residues in the CDR3. The CDR3 loop is CASSDRTFEYEQFF. The CDR3 bases are TGTGCCAGCAGCGATCGGACTTTTGAGTATGAGCAGTTCTTC.

There are a few counts of this clonotype. The V gene is TRBV6-5, the J gene TRBJ2-1; 10 bases are shared with TRBD2. J was trimmed by 5 bases and V by 5 bases; bases with no gene match: 6. The CDR3 extends over 15 amino acids. Germline CDR1 and CDR2: MNHEY and SVGAGI. CDR3 region: CASSQGTSANNEQFF. The CDR3 DNA follows: TGTGCCAGCAGTCAAGGGACTAGCGCGAACAATGAGCAGTTCTTC.

This clonotype appeared many times. The gene calls are TRBV29-1 and TRBJ1-1, with a tentative D call TRBD1 (6 bases). V lost 4 bases to trimming and J lost 4 bases, with 16 bases between them. The CDR3 covers 14 residues. Germline loops: CDR1 SQVTM, CDR2 ANQGSEA. The CDR3 nucleotides are TGCAGCGTTGGTTTCTCTACAGGGTTCACTGAAGCTTTCTTT. Its translation is CSVGFSTGFTEAFF. Filled out from reference TRBV29-1 and TRBJ1-1, the complete variable domain reads SAVISQKPSRDICQRGTSLTIQCQVDSQVTMMFWYRQQPGQSLTLIATANQGSEATYESGFVIDKFPISRPNLTFSTLTVSNMSPEDSSIYLCSVGFSTGFTEAFFGQGTRLTVV.

This clonotype was seen many times. The rearrangement joins TRBV28 to TRBJ2-3, with D possibly being TRBD1 (6 bases). In germline, CDR1 is MDHEN, CDR2 SYDVKM. The CDR3 is made up of 16 amino acids. Trimming left V 4 bases short and J 1 base short, with 15 bases between. The CDR3 protein is CASSSRGSWGTDTQYF. CDR3 DNA sequence: TGTGCCAGCAGTTCCAGGGGATCCTGGGGCACAGATACGCAGTATTTT.

With respect to this clonotype: Being one base from a much bigger clone, this may be a read error. DNA of the CDR3: TGCAGCGACTATACGGGGGCTAGCTCCTACGATGAGCAGTTCTTC. Translation gives CSDYTGASSYDEQFF. This chain uses TRBV29-1 with TRBJ2-1; D is possibly TRBD1 or TRBD2 (6 bases each). The germline CDR1 and CDR2 sequences are SQVTM and ANQGSEA. This CDR3 region has 15 residues.